This T cell receptor beta chain was identified during a study of OX40 agonist ivuxolimab in advanced cancers. This CDR3 is 16 amino acids long. The germline V gene has CDR1 SSHAT and CDR2 FNYEAQ (reference sequence). A note on this clone: At one boundary the junction diverges from the germline segment, which might be a read error.

Assay used: immunoSEQ multiplex PCR; TCRdb lists only in-frame clones, some missing. The repertoire holds about 20,000 clones, with over 80% as singletons. V gene TRBV7-7 combines with J gene TRBJ2-1; 9 bases match TRBD2. This TCR came from an adult with an advanced solid tumor such as melanoma, head and neck, liver or kidney cancer. Sequenced material: CD4+ or CD8+ T cells sorted from blood, taken in a trial of the OX40 agonist ivuxolimab. The CDR3 DNA reads as TGTGCTAGCAGCTTAGCGGGAGTGGGCCCTTTGAATGAGCAGTTCTTC. As protein: CASSLAGVGPLNEQFF.